These 31 T cell receptor beta chains were sequenced from one sample in a study of T cells in Graves' hyperthyroidism and ophthalmopathy. What was amplified from RNA transcripts were TCR beta CDR3 regions. The HTBI primer set drove a first-round RT-PCR of the TCR CDR3. TCRdb recomputed calls from the multiplex PCR reads with MiXCR, one row per CDR3 protein. Counted here are roughly 700,000 distinct CDR3 sequences, roughly 32% occurring once; the ten biggest clones make up around 30%. Sequencing input: blood. All receptors come from a woman between 40 and 50 years old with Graves' hyperthyroidism.

This clonotype was seen at least ten times. This chain connects TRBV29-1 to TRBJ1-2; the D is unclear. Germline CDR1 reads SQVTM; CDR2 reads ANQGSEA. Between the trimmed V and J ends, which lost 8 bases and 8 bases, there was a span of 15 bases. The CDR3 spans 11 residues. CDR3 coding DNA: TGCAGCACCCTGGGGTTGCGGGGCTACACCTTC. It yields the protein CSTLGLRGYTF.

The J gene is TRBJ2-7, the V gene TRBV29-1; D gene ambiguous. V was clipped by 4 bases and J by 0 bases, with 7 bases between them. Germline values: CDR1 SQVTM, CDR2 ANQGSEA. This CDR3 spans 12 amino acids. This chain's CDR3 is CSVGVDSYEQYF. CDR3 bases: TGCAGCGTTGGTGTGGACTCCTACGAGCAGTACTTC.

A word on this clonotype: This could be a read error, since a much larger clone is one nucleotide away. The V call is TRBV7-7, the J call TRBJ2-6, with a possible D match to TRBD2 (6 bases). The CDR3 loop spans 19 amino acids. Per the germline V gene, CDR1 is SSHAT and CDR2 is FNYEAQ (reference sequence). The CDR3 nucleotides are TGTGCCAGCAGCCCAAGGGCATATCGCGGGGACTCTGGGGCCAAAGTCCTGACTTTC. This encodes CASSPRAYRGDSGAKVLTF.

This clonotype has just a few counts. The chain is built from TRBV27 and TRBJ2-5; no definite D call. Germline V CDR1 and CDR2: MNHEY, SMNVEV (reference sequence). This CDR3 is built from 13 residues. The V and J ends lost 5 bases and 1 base respectively, with 8 bases between them. The CDR3 DNA sequence: TGTGCCAGCAGTACCCATATCCAAGAGACCCAGTACTTC. This gives the protein CASSTHIQETQYF.

About this clonotype: At one boundary the junction diverges from the germline segment, which might be a read error. The CDR3 DNA is TGTGCCACCAGCGGGGTGTCGAACACCGGGGAGCTGTTTTTT. Translating gives CATSGVSNTGELFF. This chain joins TRBV7-3 and TRBJ2-2, with TRBD2 matching over 7 bases. Per the germline V gene, CDR1 is SGHTA and CDR2 is FQGTGA. This CDR3 has 14 amino acids.

This clonotype was picked up many times. V usage is TRBV27 and J usage is TRBJ2-5; D gene ambiguous. This CDR3 contains 15 residues. The V end lost 6 bases, the J end lost 1 base, and 15 bases lay between the germline ends. Per germline, CDR1 MNHEY and CDR2 SMNVEV (reference sequence). CDR3 DNA: TGTGCCAGCAGCCGATCTTGGGGTACCCAAGAGACCCAGTACTTC. Translating it yields CASSRSWGTQETQYF.

Ten or more counts support this clonotype. CDR3: CASSLVAGANVLTF. Here the CDR3 DNA reads TGTGCCAGCAGCTTAGTAGCAGGGGCCAACGTCCTGACTTTC. The V call is TRBV7-9, the J call TRBJ2-6; D call uncertain. V was trimmed by 1 base and J by 4 bases, leaving 5 bases between them. Germline values: CDR1 SEHNR, CDR2 FQNEAQ (reference sequence). CDR3 length: 14 residues.

Note on this clonotype: One end of the junction fails to match germline, which may point to a read error. The chain links TRBV7-2 to TRBJ2-7; 9 bases align to TRBD1. Per germline, CDR1 SGHTA and CDR2 FQGNSA. The CDR3 loop spans 15 amino acids. The CDR3 coding sequence is TGCGCCAGCAGCCAAGTATACAGGGGGCCTTGCGAGCAGTACTTC. Translated: CASSQVYRGPCEQYF.

This clonotype was picked up a small number of times. V and J are TRBV7-9 and TRBJ1-2, with 7 positions matching TRBD1. Germline lookup yields CDR1 SEHNR and CDR2 FQNEAQ (reference sequence). This CDR3 spans 16 amino acids. V shed 3 bases and J 4 bases; nucleotides not matched to a gene: 11. The CDR3 reads CASSLFDGTAPYGYTF. The CDR3 nucleotides read TGTGCCAGCAGCTTGTTTGACGGGACAGCTCCCTATGGCTACACCTTC.

As regards this clonotype: This may come from a read error, since a much larger clone is one base off. This sequence joins TRBV10-3 and TRBJ1-6; D is uncertain. Looked up from germline, CDR1 is ENHRY and CDR2 is SYGVKD. Trimming took 3 bases from V and 6 from J, leaving 6 bases between them. The CDR3 sequence is 13 residues long. The CDR3 sequence is CAISENPNSPLHF. In DNA form, the CDR3 reads TGTGCCATCAGTGAAAATCCTAATTCACCCCTCCACTTT.

The rearrangement uses TRBV5-2 and TRBJ2-7; the table's D call of TRBD1 was not tested on the DNA. TRBV5-2 is termed a pseudogene. The CDR3 is 15 amino acids. The CDR3 reads CASKRGQGDTYEQYF. The CDR3 bases are TGTGCCAGCAAGCGGGGGCAGGGGGATACCTACGAGCAGTACTTC.

The chain is built from TRBV24-1 and TRBJ2-5; D is possibly TRBD2 (6 bases). CDR1 and CDR2 (germline): KGHDR, SFDVKD. This CDR3 region has 13 residues. The ends were cut back, 11 bases at V and 8 bases at J, with 20 bases in the middle. This CDR3 is CASRKGGVITQYF. The DNA for the CDR3 is TGTGCCAGCAGGAAGGGAGGCGTGATAACCCAGTACTTC.

This clonotype was found many times. This chain joins TRBV7-9 and TRBJ2-7, with D unresolved. V was pared by 3 bases and J by 3 bases, with 6 bases between. CDR1 is SEHNR, CDR2 FQNEAQ, per germline (reference sequence). CDR3 length equals 12 residues. Here the CDR3 reads CASSFRFYEQYF. The CDR3 DNA reads TGTGCCAGCAGCTTTCGTTTCTACGAGCAGTACTTC.

The gene calls are TRBV28 and TRBJ2-2; D not resolved. CDR1 is MDHEN and CDR2 is SYDVKM in the germline V gene. The CDR3 consists of 11 residues. Trimming left V 8 bases short and J 7 bases short, with 8 bases between. The CDR3 sequence is CASFGGGELFF. CDR3 nucleotide sequence: TGTGCCAGCTTTGGCGGCGGGGAGCTGTTTTTT.

This clonotype has more than one count but fewer than ten. The CDR3 sequence: CASSEGSILTEAFF. CDR3 nucleotide sequence: TGTGCCAGCAGTGAAGGTTCAATCCTCACTGAAGCTTTCTTT. This rearrangement joins TRBV25-1 to TRBJ1-1; no firm D call. The CDR3 is 14 residues long. V lost 2 bases to trimming and J lost 4 bases, with 11 bases between them. Germline CDR1 MGHDK, CDR2 SYGVNS.

This clonotype was picked up many times. The chain joins TRBV2 to TRBJ2-5; either TRBD1 or TRBD2 may supply D (5 bases each). Germline assignment: CDR1 SNHLY and CDR2 FYNNEI. V shed 6 bases and J shed 5 bases, with 13 bases lying between them. There are 13 residues in the CDR3. CDR3 sequence: CASSDQGGETQYF. CDR3 nucleotide sequence: TGTGCCAGCAGCGACCAGGGCGGGGAGACCCAGTACTTC. The whole variable domain, filled in from reference TRBV2 and TRBJ2-5, reads EPEVTQTPSHQVTQMGQEVILRCVPISNHLYFYWYRQILGQKVEFLVSFYNNEISEKSEIFDDQFSVERPDGSNFTLKIRSTKLEDSAMYFCASSDQGGETQYFGPGTRLLVL.

CDR3 in amino acids: CASSDRHTRGENYEQYF. CDR3 DNA sequence: TGTGCCAGCAGTGACAGGCACACAAGGGGCGAAAACTACGAGCAGTACTTC. This chain links TRBV6-1 with TRBJ2-7; D might be TRBD1 (5 bases). Per germline, CDR1 MNHNS and CDR2 SASEGT. The germline V and J ends were trimmed by 3 bases and 3 bases, with 21 bases remaining between them. The CDR3 runs 17 residues.

This clonotype occurred once. J is TRBJ2-7 and V is TRBV7-8, with a tentative D call TRBD2 (6 bases). The CDR3 totals 13 residues. The ends were cut back, 6 bases at V and 4 bases at J, with 13 bases in the middle. The V gene's germline CDR1 is SGHVS and CDR2 FQNEAQ. CDR3 nucleotides: TGTGCCAGCAGTAAGGGACTGACATACGAGCAGTACTTC. It is translated as CASSKGLTYEQYF.

Details on this clonotype: One end of the junction varies from germline; a read error may be responsible. This chain uses TRBV6-6 with TRBJ2-7; D gene ambiguous. The CDR3 runs to 17 residues. Germline CDR1 MNHNY, CDR2 SVGAGI (reference sequence). DNA of the CDR3: TGTGCCAGCAGTGACTCCGCTTTTTCGTCGTTGCAGGACGAGCAGTACTTC. Amino acids: CASSDSAFSSLQDEQYF.

The V and J genes are TRBV12-3 or TRBV12-4 and TRBJ1-1; weak D call: TRBD1 (6 bases). This CDR3 region has 14 residues. With 3 bases removed from V and 6 bases from J, the gap between germline ends came to 14 bases. This chain's CDR3 is CASSLPIQGAEAFF. The CDR3 coding sequence is TGTGCCAGCAGTTTGCCCATACAGGGAGCTGAAGCTTTCTTT.

The rearrangement uses TRBV25-1 and TRBJ1-2, with D uncertain. Looked up from germline, CDR1 is MGHDK and CDR2 is SYGVNS. Between the trimmed V and J ends, which lost 5 bases and 5 bases, there was a span of 12 bases. The length of the CDR3 is 13 residues. The CDR3 sequence is CASSSGLSYGYTF. The CDR3 DNA reads as TGTGCCAGCAGTTCGGGCCTTTCTTATGGCTACACCTTC.

This clonotype was recorded many times. V usage is TRBV14 and J usage is TRBJ1-1; possible D gene TRBD1, 6 bases. The CDR3 has 15 residues. The germline V gene has CDR1 SGHDN and CDR2 FVKESK. V was cut by 3 bases and J by 1 base, with 12 bases left in between. The CDR3 DNA is TGTGCCAGCAGCCAGCGACAGGCGGGGAACACTGAAGCTTTCTTT. Protein sequence: CASSQRQAGNTEAFF.

About this clonotype: This may be a read error, as it is one base from a much larger clone. The conserved closing phenylalanine or tryptophan is absent in this CDR3, likely reflecting a read error. The chain links TRBV6-5 to TRBJ2-5, with TRBD2 matching 9 bases. The length of the CDR3 is 15 residues. Per the germline V gene, CDR1 is MNHEY and CDR2 is SVGAGI. J was trimmed by 4 bases and V by 5 bases; bases with no gene match: 8. The CDR3 DNA follows: TGTGCCAGCAGTGAAGGTAGCGGGAGTGGAGAGACCCAGTACTCC. Protein: CASSEGSGSGETQYS.

As concerns this clonotype: One end of the junction is discordant with germline, which a read error may explain. The chain has TRBV5-5 and TRBJ1-3; possible D gene TRBD1, 6 bases. CDR1 is SGHKS and CDR2 is YYEKEE in the germline V gene (reference sequence). The CDR3 covers 13 residues. As DNA, the CDR3 is TGTGCCAGCAGATTGGACAGAGGAAACACCATATATTTT. It translates to CASRLDRGNTIYF.

About this clonotype: One base away lies a much larger clone, so this may be a sequencing read error. J is TRBJ1-4 and V is TRBV7-2; D call uncertain. V was shortened by 8 bases and J by 3 bases, with 16 bases between the two germline ends. Germline CDR1 SGHTA, CDR2 FQGNSA. The length of the CDR3 is 15 residues. CDR3: CASGLGRAPNEKLFF. The CDR3 DNA is TGTGCCAGCGGCCTAGGTCGGGCCCCTAATGAAAAACTGTTTTTT.

This clonotype showed up just a few times. The chain employs TRBV7-2 and TRBJ1-3; D unresolved. The ends were cut back, 1 base at V and 1 base at J, with 14 bases in the middle. CDR1 is SGHTA and CDR2 is FQGNSA in the germline V gene. The CDR3 has 17 residues. The CDR3 spells CASSLGIQRTSGNTIYF. The CDR3 DNA follows: TGTGCCAGCAGCTTAGGTATCCAGCGTACTTCTGGAAACACCATATATTTT.

This chain connects TRBV7-2 to TRBJ2-5, with D possibly matching TRBD1 (6 bases). Germline V gene sequence: CDR1 SGHTA, CDR2 FQGNSA. This CDR3 spans 13 amino acids. Deletions cut 5 bases from V and 5 bases from J, with 12 bases between. The CDR3 loop reads CASSQDSVETQYF. The DNA of the CDR3 is TGTGCCAGCAGCCAGGACAGTGTGGAGACCCAGTACTTC. Drawing the rest from reference TRBV7-2 and TRBJ2-5, the complete variable domain is GAGVSQSPSNKVTEKGKDVELRCDPISGHTALYWYRQSLGQGLEFLIYFQGNSAPDKSGLPSDRFSAERTGGSVSTLTIQRTQQEDSAVYLCASSQDSVETQYFGPGTRLLVL.

Many counts were recorded for this clonotype. The rearrangement uses TRBV19 and TRBJ2-2; D gene ambiguous. This CDR3 contains 13 residues. Germline CDR1 reads LNHDA; CDR2 reads SQIVND (reference sequence). V dropped 10 bases and J dropped 1 base, with 10 bases sitting between them. CDR3 sequence reads: CATREVNTGELFF. As DNA, the CDR3 is TGTGCCACCCGAGAGGTGAACACCGGGGAGCTGTTTTTT.

This clonotype was found many times. V gene TRBV12-5 combines with J gene TRBJ1-6; no reliable D call. Deletions cut 8 bases from V and 0 bases from J, with 8 bases between. This CDR3 has 14 residues. Looked up from germline, CDR1 is LGHNT and CDR2 is FRNRAP. CDR3 amino acids: CASSTSSYNSPLHF. For the CDR3, the DNA is TGTGCTAGTTCTACGAGCTCCTATAATTCACCCCTCCACTTT.

This clonotype has more than one count but fewer than ten. This chain uses TRBV20-1 with TRBJ2-5; 10 bases are shared with TRBD1. The end of the DNA is better explained by TRBJ2-1, so the J call may be wrong. CDR1 is DFQATT, CDR2 SNEGSKA, per germline (reference sequence). There are 14 residues in the CDR3. For the CDR3, the DNA is TGCAGTGCTAGAGGACAGGGGGCATGGAATGAGCAGTTCTTC. Translating it yields CSARGQGAWNEQFF.

This clonotype has at least ten counts. The chain combines TRBV7-9 with TRBJ2-5; D is uncertain. Germline CDR1 and CDR2: SEHNR and FQNEAQ (reference sequence). Trimming cost V 3 bases and J 3 bases, with 11 bases left between them. This CDR3 is 14 amino acids long. The CDR3 DNA reads as TGTGCCAGCAGCTTTCAAAGGTCGGAAGAGACCCAGTACTTC. Its translation: CASSFQRSEETQYF.